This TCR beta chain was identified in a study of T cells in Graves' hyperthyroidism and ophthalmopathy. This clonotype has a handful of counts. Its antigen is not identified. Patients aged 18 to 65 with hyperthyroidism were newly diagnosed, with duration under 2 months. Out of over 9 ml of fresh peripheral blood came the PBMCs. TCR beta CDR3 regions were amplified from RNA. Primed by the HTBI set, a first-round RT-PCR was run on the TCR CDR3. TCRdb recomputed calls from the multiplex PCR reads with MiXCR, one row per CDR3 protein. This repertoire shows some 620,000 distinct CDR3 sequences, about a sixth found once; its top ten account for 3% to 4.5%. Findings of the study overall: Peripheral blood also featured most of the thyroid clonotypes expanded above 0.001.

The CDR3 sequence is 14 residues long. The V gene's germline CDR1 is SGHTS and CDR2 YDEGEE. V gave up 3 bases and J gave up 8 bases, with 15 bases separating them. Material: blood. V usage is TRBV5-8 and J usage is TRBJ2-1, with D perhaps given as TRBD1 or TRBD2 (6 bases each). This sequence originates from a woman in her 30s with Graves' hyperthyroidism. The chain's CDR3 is CASSSPEGVDEQFF. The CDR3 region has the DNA TGTGCCAGCAGCTCCCCGGAGGGGGTAGATGAGCAGTTCTTC.